Listed here are 12 T cell receptor beta chains from one sample, sequenced in a study of regulatory T cells in long-lasting Graves disease (dated by TCRdb to the early 2020s). The sample's time point label, decoded: newly diagnosed GD, antithyroid drugs for less than 3 months. For both TCR sequencing and RNA sequencing, RNA was extracted from PBMCs in TRIzol. Library method: multiplex PCR. For sequencing, an Illumina HiSeq 4000 was employed. To build TCR beta libraries, CDR3 regions were amplified by Arm-PCR using iRepertoire HTBI primers. TCRdb reran the public reads through fastp at Q25 and MiXCR, keeping productive beta chains. Here each entry gathers all rows of one CDR3 protein and keeps the most common genes and DNA. The sample table records hundreds of thousands of distinct CDR3 sequences; around 16% of these occur just once. Together, the top ten hold more than 20% of the sample. This sample also appeared in a second study, on T cells in Graves' hyperthyroidism and ophthalmopathy.

The material was peripheral blood mononuclear cells (PBMCs), obtained at new diagnosis, from a patient treated with antithyroid drugs. Receptors were obtained from a woman between 40 and 65 years old with Graves disease. Donor details come from another sample of the same person, matched by shared clones.

This clonotype was seen a handful of times. This rearrangement joins TRBV14 to TRBJ1-1; D may be TRBD1 (6 bases). CDR1 is SGHDN, CDR2 FVKESK, per germline. The CDR3 length is 14 residues. V was cut by 3 bases and J by 3 bases, with 11 bases left in between. CDR3 in DNA: TGTGCCAGCAGCCACTTCAGGGGCGACACTGAAGCTTTCTTT. It encodes CASSHFRGDTEAFF.

This clonotype was counted only a few times. This chain joins TRBV20-1 and TRBJ2-1; 12 nucleotides line up with TRBD2. The ends lost 6 bases at V and 11 bases at J; junction bases unmatched: 8. The CDR3 consists of 13 residues. Germline values: CDR1 DFQATT, CDR2 SNEGSKA (reference sequence). This CDR3 reads CSALTSGSPQQFF. The CDR3 DNA is TGCAGTGCCCTGACTAGCGGGAGCCCTCAGCAGTTCTTC.

This clonotype was recorded a few times. This rearrangement joins TRBV9 to TRBJ1-3, with D unclear. Between the trimmed V and J ends, which lost 4 bases and 4 bases, there was a span of 18 bases. The CDR3 spans 16 residues. The V gene's germline CDR1 is SGDLS and CDR2 YYNGEE. CDR3 nucleotide sequence: TGTGCCAGCAGCCCACTAAGGACCCTCACAGGAAACACCATATATTTT. Translating gives CASSPLRTLTGNTIYF.

This chain uses TRBV12-3 or TRBV12-4 with TRBJ1-4; 9 bases agree with TRBD1. V was pared by 5 bases and J by 7 bases, with 8 bases of the junction left unmatched. The CDR3 length is 15 residues. CDR3 bases: TGTGCCAGCAGTCCACAGGGGGCTCGGTCTGAAAAACTGTTTTTT. Translated, it gives CASSPQGARSEKLFF.

Details on this clonotype: Its ends do not fully match the called genes, so a read error is possible. The chain carries TRBV28 and TRBJ2-5, with a tentative D call TRBD2 (5 bases). Germline V gene sequence: CDR1 MDHEN, CDR2 SYDVKM. The CDR3 loop spans 15 amino acids. The CDR3 is CASRPTPATKEAQYF. The CDR3 DNA sequence: TGTGCCAGCAGGCCGACCCCCGCGACTAAAGAGGCCCAGTACTTC.

Ten or more counts support this clonotype. The rearrangement joins TRBV20-1 to TRBJ1-1; a possible D gene is TRBD1 (5 bases). V lost 1 base and J 7 bases, leaving 19 bases between the germline ends. CDR3 length: 15 amino acids. The germline gives CDR1 DFQATT, CDR2 SNEGSKA (reference sequence). CDR3 amino acids: CSARASGGSGVEAFF. CDR3 nucleotides: TGCAGTGCTAGAGCCTCTGGAGGGTCGGGGGTTGAAGCTTTCTTT.

This clonotype was seen repeatedly, ten times or more. The J gene is TRBJ1-2, the V gene TRBV27; TRBD1 matches at 8 bases. After removal of 4 bases from V and 4 bases from J, the junction contained 8 bases not matched to a gene. The CDR3 has 15 residues. Per germline, CDR1 MNHEY and CDR2 SMNVEV (reference sequence). CDR3 coding DNA: TGTGCCAGCAGTTCGTCCCAGGGGGCTGGCTATGGCTACACCTTC. It specifies CASSSSQGAGYGYTF.

This clonotype was counted ten times or more. This chain joins TRBV30 and TRBJ2-3; possibly TRBD1 for D (6 bases). The CDR3 runs 13 residues. The germline V gene encodes CDR1 GTSNPN and CDR2 SVGIG (reference sequence). The ends were cut back, 2 bases at V and 7 bases at J, with 13 bases in the middle. The CDR3: CAWSIRDTYTQYF. DNA of the CDR3: TGTGCCTGGAGTATACGGGACACTTATACGCAGTATTTT.

V gene TRBV7-2 combines with J gene TRBJ2-3; the match to TRBD1 covers 8 bases. The CDR3 is 16 residues long. Looked up from germline, CDR1 is SGHTA and CDR2 is FQGNSA. J was trimmed by 0 bases and V by 8 bases; bases with no gene match: 10. The CDR3 bases are TGTGCCAGCCGTTCACAGGGGGGTACTAGCACAGATACGCAGTATTTT. This codes for CASRSQGGTSTDTQYF.

In its sample, this clonotype was seen a few times. This may arise from a read error, as a much more abundant clone is one base away. The rearrangement links TRBV11-2 to TRBJ2-7; D is uncertain. Germline V gene data show CDR1 as SGHAT and CDR2 as FQNNGV. The CDR3 extends over 15 amino acids. CDR3 region: CASRVVGFGTYGQYF. For the CDR3, the DNA is TGTGCCAGCAGGGTAGTGGGGTTCGGAACCTACGGGCAGTACTTC.

The chain joins TRBV7-2 to TRBJ2-7; tentatively, D is TRBD1 (6 bases). With 3 bases removed from V and 3 bases from J, the gap between germline ends came to 15 bases. There are 15 residues in the CDR3. Per germline, CDR1 SGHTA and CDR2 FQGNSA. CDR3 protein: CASSFALDRNYEQYF. The CDR3 DNA reads as TGTGCCAGCAGCTTCGCCCTTGACAGGAACTACGAGCAGTACTTC.

A note on this clonotype: A single base separates this from a much larger clone, so it may be a read error. The rearrangement joins TRBV2 to TRBJ1-3; TRBD1 might be the D (5 bases). Looked up from germline, CDR1 is SNHLY and CDR2 is FYNNEI. There are 14 residues in the CDR3. This CDR3 reads CASFPRVGGNTINF. CDR3 nucleotide sequence: TGTGCCAGCTTCCCCAGGGTGGGAGGAAACACCATAAATTTT.